Listed below are T cell receptor beta chains from one sample, sequenced in a study of spatial heterogeneity in lung cancer. From the 5' RACE reads, TCRdb called clonotypes with MiXCR, one entry per CDR3 protein. The data contain just under 95,000 distinct CDR3 sequences, approximately 12% of them seen just once; the ten biggest clones take up more than 40%. The sample was PBMCs, taken at surgery. All receptors derive from a male donor with early-stage non-small cell lung cancer. Each CDR3 is given with its conserved first and last residue. A D gene is named only where the DNA matches it firmly. Rows give clone size only sometimes, using once, few, many, or a class for an expanded clone.

cdr3_aa: CASSPGELAGEQFF
cdr3_nt: TGTGCCAGCAGCCCTGGGGAGTTAGCGGGCGAGCAGTTCTTC
v_call: TRBV5-5
clone_size: few
j_call: TRBJ2-1
d_call: TRBD2

cdr3_aa: CASSPSVRTSGANVLTF
cdr3_nt: TGTGCCAGCAGCCCCTCGGTGAGGACCTCTGGGGCCAACGTCCTGACTTTC
v_call: TRBV7-3
clone_size: many
j_call: TRBJ2-6
d_call: .

cdr3_aa: CASSLSRGAAYEQYF
cdr3_nt: TGTGCCAGCAGTTTATCCCGCGGCGCGGCCTACGAGCAGTACTTC
v_call: TRBV28
clone_size: few
j_call: TRBJ2-7
d_call: .

cdr3_aa: CASSPGDTEAFF
cdr3_nt: TGTGCCAGCAGTCCAGGGGACACTGAAGCTTTCTTT
v_call: TRBV28
clone_size: few
j_call: TRBJ1-1
d_call: .

cdr3_aa: CASSQDAGRTDTQYF
cdr3_nt: TGTGCCAGCAGCCAAGACGCGGGTCGCACAGATACGCAGTATTTT
v_call: TRBV4-2
clone_size: .
j_call: TRBJ2-3
d_call: .

cdr3_aa: CSVRQGGNQPQHF
cdr3_nt: TGCAGCGTACGACAGGGTGGCAATCAGCCCCAGCATTTT
v_call: TRBV29-1
clone_size: .
j_call: TRBJ1-5
d_call: TRBD1

cdr3_aa: CASSISLSTETQYF
cdr3_nt: TGTGCCAGTAGTATAAGTTTGTCGACAGAGACCCAGTACTTC
v_call: TRBV19
clone_size: .
j_call: TRBJ2-5
d_call: .

cdr3_aa: CSVERRGATNYGYTF
cdr3_nt: TGCAGCGTTGAAAGACGGGGGGCTACTAACTATGGCTACACCTTC
v_call: TRBV29-1
clone_size: .
j_call: TRBJ1-2
d_call: .

cdr3_aa: CASSLDPATSGGPYNEQFF
cdr3_nt: TGTGCCAGCAGCTTAGACCCCGCGACTAGCGGGGGCCCCTACAATGAGCAGTTCTTC
v_call: TRBV7-2
clone_size: .
j_call: TRBJ2-1
d_call: TRBD2

cdr3_aa: CASSLSLAEEKLFF
cdr3_nt: TGTGCCAGCAGCTTATCCCTCGCCGAAGAAAAACTGTTTTTT
v_call: TRBV7-2
clone_size: .
j_call: TRBJ1-4
d_call: .

cdr3_aa: CSVAKQKDQPQHF
cdr3_nt: TGCAGCGTTGCTAAACAGAAAGATCAGCCCCAGCATTTT
v_call: TRBV29-1
clone_size: .
j_call: TRBJ1-5
d_call: .

cdr3_aa: CASRIAVNTDTQYF
cdr3_nt: TGTGCCAGTAGGATAGCGGTAAACACAGATACGCAGTATTTT
v_call: TRBV2
clone_size: many
j_call: TRBJ2-3
d_call: .

cdr3_aa: CASKGPLARNEQFF
cdr3_nt: TGTGCCAGCAAAGGCCCTCTAGCTCGGAATGAGCAGTTCTTC
v_call: TRBV28
clone_size: few
j_call: TRBJ2-1
d_call: .

cdr3_aa: CASSHSGTGQGQYF
cdr3_nt: TGCGCCAGCAGCCATTCAGGGACGGGACAGGGGCAGTATTTT
v_call: TRBV4-3
clone_size: .
j_call: TRBJ2-3
d_call: TRBD1

cdr3_aa: CSVEINRGNEAFF
cdr3_nt: TGCAGCGTTGAGATTAACAGGGGTAACGAAGCTTTCTTT
v_call: TRBV29-1
clone_size: .
j_call: TRBJ1-1
d_call: TRBD1

cdr3_aa: CAVGLSGANVLTF
cdr3_nt: TGTGCCGTCGGACTCTCTGGGGCCAACGTCCTGACTTTC
v_call: TRBV10-3
clone_size: .
j_call: TRBJ2-6
d_call: .

cdr3_aa: CASSLAPTSGGALDTQYF
cdr3_nt: TGTGCCAGCAGCTTAGCCCCCACTAGCGGGGGGGCTCTAGATACGCAGTATTTT
v_call: TRBV7-8
clone_size: few
j_call: TRBJ2-3
d_call: TRBD2

cdr3_aa: CSVDEGVGEKLFF
cdr3_nt: TGCAGCGTTGATGAGGGGGTTGGGGAAAAACTGTTTTTT
v_call: TRBV29-1
clone_size: .
j_call: TRBJ1-4
d_call: .